This T cell receptor (beta chain) is drawn from a study of T-cell memory formation after mild COVID-19. TCRdb called the 5' RACE reads again in MiXCR, with one record for every CDR3 protein. Of almost 350,000 distinct CDR3 sequences listed, roughly 20% are singletons. This clonotype occurred a few times. V lost 6 bases and J 1 base, leaving 12 bases between the germline ends. Looked up from germline, CDR1 is DFQATT and CDR2 is SNEGSKA (reference sequence). The CDR3 totals 13 residues. The rearrangement uses TRBV20-1 and TRBJ1-1; D perhaps matches TRBD1 (5 bases). This receptor was taken from a young man who had mild COVID-19 (a few samples of this study predate the infection). Cell type and time point are not known. The sample was PBMCs or a T cell subset sorted from them (not recorded which). CDR3: CSAPTGKNTEAFF. For the CDR3, the DNA is TGCAGTGCCCCCACAGGAAAGAACACTGAAGCTTTCTTT.